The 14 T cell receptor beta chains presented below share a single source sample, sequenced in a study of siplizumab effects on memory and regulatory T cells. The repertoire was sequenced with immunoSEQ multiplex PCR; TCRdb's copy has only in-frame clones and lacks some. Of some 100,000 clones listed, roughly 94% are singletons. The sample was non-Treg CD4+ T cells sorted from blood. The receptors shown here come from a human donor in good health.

CDR3 DNA sequence: TGTGCCAGCAGTTTAGGGTTTGGGACAGGGTGGGCTAGTACGCAGTATTTT. Amino acids: CASSLGFGTGWASTQYF. The rearrangement joins TRBV27 to TRBJ2-3, with TRBD1 matching 9 bases. The junction had 14 bases not matched to a gene; V was cut back by 2 bases and J by 8 bases. Germline CDR1 MNHEY, CDR2 SMNVEV (reference sequence). This CDR3 is 17 amino acids long.

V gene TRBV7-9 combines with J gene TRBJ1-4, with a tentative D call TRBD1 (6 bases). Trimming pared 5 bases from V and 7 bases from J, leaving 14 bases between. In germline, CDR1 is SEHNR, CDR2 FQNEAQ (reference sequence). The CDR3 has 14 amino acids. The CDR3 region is CASSGTKFGEKLFF. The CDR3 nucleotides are TGTGCCAGCAGCGGGACAAAATTTGGTGAAAAACTGTTTTTT.

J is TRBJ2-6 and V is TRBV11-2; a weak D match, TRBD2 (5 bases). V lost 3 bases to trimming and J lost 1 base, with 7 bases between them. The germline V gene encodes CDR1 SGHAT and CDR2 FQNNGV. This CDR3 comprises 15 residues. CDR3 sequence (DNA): TGTGCCAGCAGCTTCGAGGGATCTGGGGCCAACGTCCTGACTTTC. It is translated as CASSFEGSGANVLTF.

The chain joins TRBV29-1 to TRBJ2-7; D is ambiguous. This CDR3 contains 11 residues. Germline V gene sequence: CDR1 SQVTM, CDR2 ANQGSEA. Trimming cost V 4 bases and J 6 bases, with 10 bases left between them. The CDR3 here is CSVAYRLEQYF. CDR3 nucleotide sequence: TGCAGCGTTGCGTATAGGCTCGAGCAGTACTTC.

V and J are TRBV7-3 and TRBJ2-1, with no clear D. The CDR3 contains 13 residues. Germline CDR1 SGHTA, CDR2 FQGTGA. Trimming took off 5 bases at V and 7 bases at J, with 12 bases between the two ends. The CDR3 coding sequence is TGTGCCAGCAGCCCGACGCGGTCTAATGAGCAGTTCTTC. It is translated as CASSPTRSNEQFF.

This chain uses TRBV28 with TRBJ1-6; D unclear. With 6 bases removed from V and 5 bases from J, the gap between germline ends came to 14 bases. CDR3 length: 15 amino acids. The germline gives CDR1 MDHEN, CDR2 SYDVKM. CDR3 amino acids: CASRSSGAHNSPLHF. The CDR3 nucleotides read TGTGCCAGCAGATCCTCGGGTGCCCATAATTCACCCCTCCACTTT.

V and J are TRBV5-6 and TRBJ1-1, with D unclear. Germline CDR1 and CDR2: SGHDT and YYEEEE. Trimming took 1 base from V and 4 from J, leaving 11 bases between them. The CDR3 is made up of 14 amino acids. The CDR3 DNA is TGTGCCAGCAGCTTGATGGGTTACGGCACTGAAGCTTTCTTT. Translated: CASSLMGYGTEAFF.

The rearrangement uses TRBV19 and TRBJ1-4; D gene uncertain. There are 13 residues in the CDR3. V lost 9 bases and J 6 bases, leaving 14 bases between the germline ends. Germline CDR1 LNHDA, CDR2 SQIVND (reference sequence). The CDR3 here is CASSSSWDEKLFF. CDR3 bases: TGTGCCAGCAGCTCGTCCTGGGATGAAAAACTGTTTTTT.

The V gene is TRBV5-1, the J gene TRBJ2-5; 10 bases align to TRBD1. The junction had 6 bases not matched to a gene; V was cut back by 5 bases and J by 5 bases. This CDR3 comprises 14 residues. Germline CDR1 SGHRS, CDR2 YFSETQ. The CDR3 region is CASRATGGEETQYF. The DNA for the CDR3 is TGCGCCAGCAGGGCGACAGGGGGCGAGGAGACCCAGTACTTC.

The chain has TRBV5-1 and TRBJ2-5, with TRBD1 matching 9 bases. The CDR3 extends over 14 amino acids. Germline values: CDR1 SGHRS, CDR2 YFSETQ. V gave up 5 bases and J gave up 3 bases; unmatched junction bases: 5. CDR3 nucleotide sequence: TGCGCCAGCAGATTGACAGGGGGGGAAGAGACCCAGTACTTC. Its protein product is CASRLTGGEETQYF. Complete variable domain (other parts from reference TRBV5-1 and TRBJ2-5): KAGVTQTPRYLIKTRGQQVTLSCSPISGHRSVSWYQQTPGQGLQFLFEYFSETQRNKGNFPGRFSGRQFSNSRSEMNVSTLELGDSALYLCASRLTGGEETQYFGPGTRLLVL.

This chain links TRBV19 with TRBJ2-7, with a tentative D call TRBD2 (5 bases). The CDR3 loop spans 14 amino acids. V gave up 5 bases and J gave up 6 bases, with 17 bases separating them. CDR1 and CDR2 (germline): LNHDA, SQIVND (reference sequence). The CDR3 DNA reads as TGTGCCAGTAGTCTTCTCACCGGGGAGAGCGAGCAGTACTTC. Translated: CASSLLTGESEQYF. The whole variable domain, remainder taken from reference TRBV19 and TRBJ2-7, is DGGITQSPKYLFRKEGQNVTLSCEQNLNHDAMYWYRQDPGQGLRLIYYSQIVNDFQKGDIAEGYSVSREKKESFPLTVTSAQKNPTAFYLCASSLLTGESEQYFGPGTRLTVT.

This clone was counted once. The CDR3: CASSLALASGYTF. The CDR3 DNA follows: TGTGCCAGCAGCTTAGCGCTGGCCAGTGGCTACACCTTC. The chain joins TRBV7-2 to TRBJ1-2, with D hard to call. The CDR3 is 13 amino acids. CDR1 and CDR2 from the germline V gene are SGHTA and FQGNSA. The V gene lost 0 bases and the J gene lost 7 bases, with 9 bases spanning the gap. The full variable domain, in which reference TRBV7-2 and TRBJ1-2 provide the parts outside the CDR3, is GAGVSQSPSNKVTEKGKDVELRCDPISGHTALYWYRQSLGQGLEFLIYFQGNSAPDKSGLPSDRFSAERTGGSVSTLTIQRTQQEDSAVYLCASSLALASGYTFGSGTRLTVV.

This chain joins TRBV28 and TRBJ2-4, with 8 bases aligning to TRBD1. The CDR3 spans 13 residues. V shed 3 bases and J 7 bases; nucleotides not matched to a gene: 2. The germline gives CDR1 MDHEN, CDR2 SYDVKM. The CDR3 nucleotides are TGTGCCAGCAGTTTCTGGACAGGGAACATTCAGTACTTC. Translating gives CASSFWTGNIQYF.

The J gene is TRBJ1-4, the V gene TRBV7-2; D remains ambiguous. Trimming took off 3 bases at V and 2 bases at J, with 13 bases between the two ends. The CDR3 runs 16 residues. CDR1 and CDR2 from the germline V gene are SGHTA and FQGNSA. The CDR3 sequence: CASSFALQSTNEKLFF. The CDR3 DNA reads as TGTGCCAGCAGCTTTGCGCTACAGTCGACTAATGAAAAACTGTTTTTT.